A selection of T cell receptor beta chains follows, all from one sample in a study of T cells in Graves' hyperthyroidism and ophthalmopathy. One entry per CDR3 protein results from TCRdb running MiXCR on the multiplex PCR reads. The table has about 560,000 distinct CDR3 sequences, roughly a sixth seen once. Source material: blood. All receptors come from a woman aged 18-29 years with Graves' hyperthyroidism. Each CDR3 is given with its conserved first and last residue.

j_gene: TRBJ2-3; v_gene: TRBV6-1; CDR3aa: CVLAGGGTDTQYF
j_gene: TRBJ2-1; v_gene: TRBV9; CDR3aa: CASSPQRGGLGEQFF
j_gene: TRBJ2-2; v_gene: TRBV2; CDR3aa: CASSRTVSRVVLFF
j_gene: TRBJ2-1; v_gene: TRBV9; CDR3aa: CASSVVSSGSYEQFF
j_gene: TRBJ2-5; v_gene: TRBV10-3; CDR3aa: CAISTSGFKETQYF
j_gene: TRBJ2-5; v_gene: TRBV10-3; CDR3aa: CAISEPASAVEQETQYF
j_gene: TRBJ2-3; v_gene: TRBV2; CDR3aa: CASRRSIKMGDTQYF
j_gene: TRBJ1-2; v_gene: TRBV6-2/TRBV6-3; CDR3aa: CASSLAKGSGYGYTF
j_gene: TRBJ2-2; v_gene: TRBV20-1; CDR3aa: CSAPRQGGNTGELFF
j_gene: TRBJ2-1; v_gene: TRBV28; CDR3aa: CASSRPGAAYNEQFF
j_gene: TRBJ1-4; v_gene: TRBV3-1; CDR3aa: CASSPDPGASKEKLFF
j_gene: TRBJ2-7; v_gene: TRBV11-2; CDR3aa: CASSFGQGATNEQYF
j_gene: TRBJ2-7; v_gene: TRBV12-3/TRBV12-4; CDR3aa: CASSLLEGHEQYF